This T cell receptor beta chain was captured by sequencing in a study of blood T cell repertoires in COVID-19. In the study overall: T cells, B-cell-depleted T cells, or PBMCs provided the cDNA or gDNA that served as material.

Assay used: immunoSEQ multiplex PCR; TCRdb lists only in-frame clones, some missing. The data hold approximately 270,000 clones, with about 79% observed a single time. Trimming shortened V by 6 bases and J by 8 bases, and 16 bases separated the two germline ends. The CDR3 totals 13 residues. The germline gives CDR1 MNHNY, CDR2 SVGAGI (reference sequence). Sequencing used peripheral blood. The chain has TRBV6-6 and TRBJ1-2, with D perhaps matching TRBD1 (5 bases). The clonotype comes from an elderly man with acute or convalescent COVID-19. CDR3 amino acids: CASSDWGAQGYTF. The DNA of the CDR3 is TGTGCCAGCAGCGACTGGGGCGCGCAGGGCTACACCTTC.